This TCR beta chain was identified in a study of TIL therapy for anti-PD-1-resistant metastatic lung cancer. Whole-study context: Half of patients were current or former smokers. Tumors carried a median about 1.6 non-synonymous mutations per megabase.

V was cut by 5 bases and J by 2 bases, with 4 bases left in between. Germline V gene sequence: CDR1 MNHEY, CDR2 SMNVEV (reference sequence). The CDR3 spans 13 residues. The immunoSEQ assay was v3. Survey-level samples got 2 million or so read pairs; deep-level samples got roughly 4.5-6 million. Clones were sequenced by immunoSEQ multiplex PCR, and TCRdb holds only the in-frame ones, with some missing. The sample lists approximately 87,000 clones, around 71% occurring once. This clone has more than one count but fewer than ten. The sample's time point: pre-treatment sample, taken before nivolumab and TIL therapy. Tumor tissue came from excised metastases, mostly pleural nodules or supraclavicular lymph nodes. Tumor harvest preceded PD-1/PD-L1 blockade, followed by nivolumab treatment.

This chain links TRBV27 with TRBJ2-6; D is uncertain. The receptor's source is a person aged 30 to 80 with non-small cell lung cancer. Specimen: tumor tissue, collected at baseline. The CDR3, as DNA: TGTGCCAGCAGTCCAACTGGGGCCAACGTCCTGACTTTC. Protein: CASSPTGANVLTF.